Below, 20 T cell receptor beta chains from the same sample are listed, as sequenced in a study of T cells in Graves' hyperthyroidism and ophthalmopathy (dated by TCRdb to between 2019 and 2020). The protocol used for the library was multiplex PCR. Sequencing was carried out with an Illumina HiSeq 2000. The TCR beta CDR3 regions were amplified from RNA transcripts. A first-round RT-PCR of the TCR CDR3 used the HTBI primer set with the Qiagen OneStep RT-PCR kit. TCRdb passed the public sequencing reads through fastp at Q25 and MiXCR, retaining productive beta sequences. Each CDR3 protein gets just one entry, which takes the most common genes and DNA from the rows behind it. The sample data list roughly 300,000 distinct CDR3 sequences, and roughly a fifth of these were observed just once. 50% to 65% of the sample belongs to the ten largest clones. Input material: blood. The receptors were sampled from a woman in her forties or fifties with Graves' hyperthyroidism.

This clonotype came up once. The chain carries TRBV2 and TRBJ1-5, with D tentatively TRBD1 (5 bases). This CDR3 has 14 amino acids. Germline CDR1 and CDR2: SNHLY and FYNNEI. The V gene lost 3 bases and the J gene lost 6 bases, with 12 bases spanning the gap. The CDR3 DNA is TGTGCCAGCAGTGAGCAGGGTGGAGGTCAGCCCCAGCATTTT. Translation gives CASSEQGGGQPQHF. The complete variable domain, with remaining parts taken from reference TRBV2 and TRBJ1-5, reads EPEVTQTPSHQVTQMGQEVILRCVPISNHLYFYWYRQILGQKVEFLVSFYNNEISEKSEIFDDQFSVERPDGSNFTLKIRSTKLEDSAMYFCASSEQGGGQPQHFGDGTRLSIL.

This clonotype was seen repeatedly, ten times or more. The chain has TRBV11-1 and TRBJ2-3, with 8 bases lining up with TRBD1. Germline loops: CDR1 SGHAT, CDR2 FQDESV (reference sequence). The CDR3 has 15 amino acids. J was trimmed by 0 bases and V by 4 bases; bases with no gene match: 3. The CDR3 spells CASSWTGSSTDTQYF. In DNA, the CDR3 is TGTGCCAGCAGCTGGACAGGGAGTAGCACAGATACGCAGTATTTT.

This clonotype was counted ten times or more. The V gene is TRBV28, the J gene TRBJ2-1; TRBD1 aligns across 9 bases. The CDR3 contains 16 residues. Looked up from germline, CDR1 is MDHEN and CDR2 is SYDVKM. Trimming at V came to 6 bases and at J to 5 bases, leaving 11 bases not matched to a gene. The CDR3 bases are TGTGCCAGCAGCTTGGGCGGGACAGGGATCAACAATGAGCAGTTCTTC. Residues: CASSLGGTGINNEQFF.

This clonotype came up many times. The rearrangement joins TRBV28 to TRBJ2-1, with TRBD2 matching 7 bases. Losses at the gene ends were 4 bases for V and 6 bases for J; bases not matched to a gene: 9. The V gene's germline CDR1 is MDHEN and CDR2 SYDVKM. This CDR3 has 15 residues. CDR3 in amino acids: CASSSLRTRINEQFF. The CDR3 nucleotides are TGTGCCAGCAGTTCCCTCCGGACTAGAATCAATGAGCAGTTCTTC.

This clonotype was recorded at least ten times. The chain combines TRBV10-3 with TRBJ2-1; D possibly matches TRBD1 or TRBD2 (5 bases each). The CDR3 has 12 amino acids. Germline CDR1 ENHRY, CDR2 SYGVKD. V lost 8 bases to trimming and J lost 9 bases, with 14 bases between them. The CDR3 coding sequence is TGTGCCATCCGGGACCCCGCTCGTGAGCAGTTCTTC. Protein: CAIRDPAREQFF.

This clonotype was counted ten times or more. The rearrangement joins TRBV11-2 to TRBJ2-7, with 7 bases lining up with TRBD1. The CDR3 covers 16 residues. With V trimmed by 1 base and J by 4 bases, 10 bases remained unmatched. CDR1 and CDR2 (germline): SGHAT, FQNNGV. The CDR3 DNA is TGTGCCAGCAGCTTAGGCAACACAGGGGTGGCGTACGAGCAGTACTTC. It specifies CASSLGNTGVAYEQYF.

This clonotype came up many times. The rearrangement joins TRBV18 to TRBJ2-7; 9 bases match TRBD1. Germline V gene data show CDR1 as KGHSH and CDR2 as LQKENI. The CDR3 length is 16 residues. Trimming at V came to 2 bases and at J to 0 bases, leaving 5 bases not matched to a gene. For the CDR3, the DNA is TGTGCCAGCTCACCAATGACAGGGGGGACCTCCTACGAGCAGTACTTC. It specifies CASSPMTGGTSYEQYF.

The CDR3 sequence is CASSFPGGEQFF. The CDR3 DNA sequence: TGTGCCAGCAGCTTTCCGGGGGGTGAGCAGTTCTTC. The V call is TRBV14, the J call TRBJ2-1, with 7 bases fitting TRBD2. V gave up 5 bases and J gave up 9 bases; unmatched junction bases: 4. Germline CDR1 and CDR2: SGHDN and FVKESK. The CDR3 covers 12 residues.

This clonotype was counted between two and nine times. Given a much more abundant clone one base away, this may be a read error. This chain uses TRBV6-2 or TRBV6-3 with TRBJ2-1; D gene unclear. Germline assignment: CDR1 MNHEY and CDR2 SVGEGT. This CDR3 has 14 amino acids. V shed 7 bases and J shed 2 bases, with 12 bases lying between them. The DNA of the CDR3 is TGTGCCAGCATTTTCTTAGCTCCCTACAATGAGCAGTTCTTC. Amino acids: CASIFLAPYNEQFF.

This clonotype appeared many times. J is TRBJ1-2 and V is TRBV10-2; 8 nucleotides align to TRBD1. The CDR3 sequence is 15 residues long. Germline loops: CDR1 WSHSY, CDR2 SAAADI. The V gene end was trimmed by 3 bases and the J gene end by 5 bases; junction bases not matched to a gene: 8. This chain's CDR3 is CASSDPGQGVYGYTF. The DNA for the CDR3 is TGCGCCAGCAGTGACCCAGGACAGGGCGTTTATGGCTACACCTTC.

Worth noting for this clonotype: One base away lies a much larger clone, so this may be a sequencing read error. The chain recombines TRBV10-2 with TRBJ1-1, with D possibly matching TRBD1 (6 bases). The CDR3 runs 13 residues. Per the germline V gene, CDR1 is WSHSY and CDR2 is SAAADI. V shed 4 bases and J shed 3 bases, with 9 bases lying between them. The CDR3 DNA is TGCGCCAGCAGTGGGTGGGGGCACACTGAAGCTTTCTTT. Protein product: CASSGWGHTEAFF.

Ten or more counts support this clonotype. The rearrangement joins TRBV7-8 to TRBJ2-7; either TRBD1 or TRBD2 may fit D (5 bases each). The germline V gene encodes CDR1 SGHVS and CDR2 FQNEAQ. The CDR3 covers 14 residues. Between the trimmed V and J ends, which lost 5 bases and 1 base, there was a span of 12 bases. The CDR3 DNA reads TGTGCCAGCAGCCCGGGGCGATTTTCCTACGAGCAGTACTTC. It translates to CASSPGRFSYEQYF.

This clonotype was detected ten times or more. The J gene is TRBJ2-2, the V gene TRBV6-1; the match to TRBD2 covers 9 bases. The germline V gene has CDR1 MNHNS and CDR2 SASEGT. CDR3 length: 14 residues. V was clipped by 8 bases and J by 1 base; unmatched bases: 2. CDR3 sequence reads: CASSTSGNTGELFF. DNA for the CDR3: TGTGCCAGCTCGACTAGCGGGAACACCGGGGAGCTGTTTTTT.

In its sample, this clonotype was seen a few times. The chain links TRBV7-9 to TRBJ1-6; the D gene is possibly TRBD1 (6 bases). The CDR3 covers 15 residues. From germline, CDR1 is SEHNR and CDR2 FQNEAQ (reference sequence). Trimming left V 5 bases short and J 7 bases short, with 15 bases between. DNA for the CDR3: TGTGCCAGCAGCCCACCGACAGGAAGAAATTCACCCCTCCACTTT. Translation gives CASSPPTGRNSPLHF.

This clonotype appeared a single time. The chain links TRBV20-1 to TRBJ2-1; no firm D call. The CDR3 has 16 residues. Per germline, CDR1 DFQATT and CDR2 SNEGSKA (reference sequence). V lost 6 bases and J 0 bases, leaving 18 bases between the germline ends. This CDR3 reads CSARSGVQYSYNEQFF. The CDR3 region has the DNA TGCAGTGCACGCTCTGGGGTTCAATACTCCTACAATGAGCAGTTCTTC.

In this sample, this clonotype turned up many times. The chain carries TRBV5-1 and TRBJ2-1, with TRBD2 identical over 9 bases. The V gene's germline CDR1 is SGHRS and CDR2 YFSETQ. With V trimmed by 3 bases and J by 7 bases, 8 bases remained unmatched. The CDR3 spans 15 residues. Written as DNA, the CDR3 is TGCGCCAGCAGCTCGGGGGGCGGGGGGGAGAATGAGCAGTTCTTC. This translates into CASSSGGGGENEQFF.

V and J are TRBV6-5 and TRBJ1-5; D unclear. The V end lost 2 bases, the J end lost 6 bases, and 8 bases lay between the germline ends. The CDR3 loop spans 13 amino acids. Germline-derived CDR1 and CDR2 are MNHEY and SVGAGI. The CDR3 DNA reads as TGTGCCAGCAGTTACGGCAAGGGTCAGCCCCAGCATTTT. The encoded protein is CASSYGKGQPQHF.

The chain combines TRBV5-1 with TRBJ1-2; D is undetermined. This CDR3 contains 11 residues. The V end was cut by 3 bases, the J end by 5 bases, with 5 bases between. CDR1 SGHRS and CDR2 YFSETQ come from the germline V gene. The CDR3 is CASSSAYGYTF. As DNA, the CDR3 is TGCGCCAGCAGCTCGGCTTATGGCTACACCTTC.

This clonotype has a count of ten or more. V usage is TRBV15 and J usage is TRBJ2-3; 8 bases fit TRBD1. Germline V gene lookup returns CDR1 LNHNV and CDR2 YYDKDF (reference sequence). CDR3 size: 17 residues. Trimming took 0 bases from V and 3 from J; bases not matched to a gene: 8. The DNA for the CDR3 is TGTGCCACCAGCAGAGATCTCAGGGGGCGAACGACAGATACGCAGTATTTT. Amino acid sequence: CATSRDLRGRTTDTQYF.

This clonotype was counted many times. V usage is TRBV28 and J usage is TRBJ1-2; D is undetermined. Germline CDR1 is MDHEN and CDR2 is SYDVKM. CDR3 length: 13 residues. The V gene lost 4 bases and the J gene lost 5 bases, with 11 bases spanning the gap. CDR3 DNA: TGTGCCAGCAGTTCCCAATCTCCGTATGGCTACACCTTC. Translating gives CASSSQSPYGYTF.